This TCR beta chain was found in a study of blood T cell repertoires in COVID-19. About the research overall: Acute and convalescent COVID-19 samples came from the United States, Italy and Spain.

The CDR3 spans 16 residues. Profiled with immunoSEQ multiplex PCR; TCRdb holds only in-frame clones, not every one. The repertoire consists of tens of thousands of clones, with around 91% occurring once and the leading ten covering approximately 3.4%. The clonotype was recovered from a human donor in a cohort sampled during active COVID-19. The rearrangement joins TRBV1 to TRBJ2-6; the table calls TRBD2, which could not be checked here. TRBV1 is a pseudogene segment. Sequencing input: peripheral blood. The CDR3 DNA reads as TGCACCAGCAGCCAAGATAGTCCCCCTGGGGCCAACGTCCTGACTTTC. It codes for CTSSQDSPPGANVLTF.